This T cell receptor (beta chain) was observed in a study of yellow fever vaccine responses in identical twins. The study's findings and limits: Twins reportedly showed a vaccine T cell response that seemed partly convergent and partly personalized.

In the case of this clonotype: Its antigen is not known.

MiXCR, applied by TCRdb to the RT-PCR reads, yields one record per CDR3 protein. The repertoire holds about 9,000 distinct CDR3 sequences, with around 80% as singletons. The germline gives CDR1 SGHAT, CDR2 FQDESV (reference sequence). The V end lost 5 bases, the J end lost 4 bases, and 11 bases lay between the germline ends. The CDR3 has 14 residues. Source: T cells from blood (PBMCs), unsorted or a sorted subset (not recorded which), taken before or after yellow fever vaccination (not recorded which). The receptor was derived from a woman younger than 30 who received the yellow fever vaccine. The chain carries TRBV11-1 and TRBJ2-2; the D call may be TRBD1 or TRBD2 (5 bases each). CDR3 residues: CASSQQAGTGELFF. Here the CDR3 DNA reads TGTGCCAGCAGCCAACAGGCGGGCACCGGGGAGCTGTTTTTT.